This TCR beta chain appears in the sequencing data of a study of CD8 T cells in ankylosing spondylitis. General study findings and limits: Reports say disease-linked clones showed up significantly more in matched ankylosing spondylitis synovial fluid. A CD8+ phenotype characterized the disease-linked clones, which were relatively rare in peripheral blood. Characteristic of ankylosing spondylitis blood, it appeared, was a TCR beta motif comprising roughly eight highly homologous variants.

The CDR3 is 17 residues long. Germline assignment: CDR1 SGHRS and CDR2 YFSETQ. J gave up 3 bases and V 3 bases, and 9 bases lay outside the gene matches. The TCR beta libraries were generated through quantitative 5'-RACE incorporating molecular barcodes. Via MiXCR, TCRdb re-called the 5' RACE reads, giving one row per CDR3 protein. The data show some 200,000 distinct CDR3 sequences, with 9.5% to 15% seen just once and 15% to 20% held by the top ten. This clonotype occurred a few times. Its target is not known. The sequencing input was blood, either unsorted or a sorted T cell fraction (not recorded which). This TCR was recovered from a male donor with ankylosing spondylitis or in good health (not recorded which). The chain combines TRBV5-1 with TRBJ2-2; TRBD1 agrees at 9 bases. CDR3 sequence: CASSWNRDREYTGELFF. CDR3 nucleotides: TGCGCCAGCAGCTGGAATCGGGACAGGGAGTACACCGGGGAGCTGTTTTTT.